Listed here are 27 T cell receptor beta chains from one sample, sequenced in a study of cytomegalovirus exposure and HLA in healthy donors. Researchers ran the PCR with 60 Vbeta and 13 Jbeta primers. Assay: immunoSEQ multiplex PCR; the TCRdb copy retains only in-frame clones and omits some. Counted here are 150,000 to 200,000 clones, roughly four fifths occurring once; the ten biggest clones make up about 1.6%. Sequenced input: PBMCs. The receptors were gathered from a man between 40 and 49 years old in good health and CMV-seronegative.

The CDR3 region has the DNA TGTGCCAGCAGGGATACAGGGACTTCACCCCTCCACTTT. Residues: CASRDTGTSPLHF. V and J are TRBV28 and TRBJ1-6; D might be TRBD1 (6 bases). This CDR3 contains 13 residues. Germline V CDR1 and CDR2: MDHEN, SYDVKM. The V end was cut by 6 bases, the J end by 9 bases, with 12 bases between.

This clone was detected a few times. This sequence joins TRBV14 and TRBJ2-3, with 7 bases lining up with TRBD1. Germline-derived CDR1 and CDR2 are SGHDN and FVKESK. This CDR3 has 15 residues. With 3 bases clipped from V and 4 bases from J, the junction kept 7 bases outside the gene matches. The CDR3 DNA is TGTGCCAGCAGCCATTTGACAGGGAAGGCAGATACGCAGTATTTT. This translates into CASSHLTGKADTQYF. Together with reference TRBV14 and TRBJ2-3, the CDR3 gives the full variable domain: EAGVTQFPSHSVIEKGQTVTLRCDPISGHDNLYWYRRVMGKEIKFLLHFVKESKQDESGMPNNRFLAERTGGTYSTLKVQPAELEDSGVYFCASSHLTGKADTQYFGPGTRLTVL.

The V call is TRBV9, the J call TRBJ1-1; a possible D gene is TRBD1 (5 bases). CDR3 length: 14 residues. Trimming removed 4 bases from V and 3 bases from J, with 13 bases in between. The germline V gene has CDR1 SGDLS and CDR2 YYNGEE. The CDR3: CASSPWGVHTEAFF. The CDR3 bases are TGTGCCAGCAGCCCCTGGGGGGTTCACACTGAAGCTTTCTTT.

This clone was counted only a few times. The gene calls are TRBV30 and TRBJ2-3; D uncertain. The CDR3 covers 15 residues. Looked up from germline, CDR1 is GTSNPN and CDR2 is SVGIG (reference sequence). V was shortened by 1 base and J by 2 bases, with 13 bases between the two germline ends. Here the CDR3 DNA reads TGTGCCTGGAGTGGACTCATTACTAACACAGATACGCAGTATTTT. It codes for CAWSGLITNTDTQYF.

The chain uses TRBV15 and TRBJ1-5; 9 positions agree with TRBD1. The CDR3 totals 14 residues. V lost 6 bases and J lost 6; bases outside the gene matches: 6. Germline values: CDR1 LNHNV, CDR2 YYDKDF (reference sequence). The CDR3 loop reads CATSRQGERQPQHF. The CDR3 DNA follows: TGTGCCACCAGTAGACAGGGGGAACGTCAGCCCCAGCATTTT.

V usage is TRBV7-8 and J usage is TRBJ2-7; 9 bases map to TRBD1. The CDR3 has 14 residues. Trimming cost V 3 bases and J 3 bases; bases outside gene matches: 3. Germline CDR1 and CDR2: SGHVS and FQNEAQ. CDR3 in DNA: TGTGCCAGCAGCTTCTTGGACAGGGGCTACGAGCAGTACGTC. Translated: CASSFLDRGYEQYV.

The chain employs TRBV27 and TRBJ1-4; D is unclear. V was pared by 6 bases and J by 8 bases, with 13 bases between. CDR1 and CDR2 from the germline V gene are MNHEY and SMNVEV (reference sequence). There are 13 residues in the CDR3. This chain's CDR3 is CASSLSFGEKLFF. CDR3 bases: TGTGCCAGCAGCCTAAGTTTCGGGGAAAAACTGTTTTTT.

The rearrangement joins TRBV4-1 to TRBJ2-7; D is possibly TRBD2 (6 bases). The CDR3 covers 16 residues. Deletions cut 1 base from V and 0 bases from J, with 13 bases between. The germline V gene has CDR1 MGHRA and CDR2 YSYEKL. This CDR3 reads CASSQGLVESSYEQYF. Here the CDR3 DNA reads TGCGCCAGCAGCCAAGGACTAGTCGAGAGCTCCTACGAGCAGTACTTC.

This clone appeared a single time. The V and J genes are TRBV28 and TRBJ1-3, with D possibly matching TRBD1 (5 bases). V dropped 6 bases and J dropped 9 bases, with 9 bases sitting between them. This CDR3 has 11 residues. The germline CDR1 and CDR2 sequences are MDHEN and SYDVKM. In DNA, the CDR3 is TGTGCCAGCAGCCTCCAGGGCACCATATATTTT. Translated: CASSLQGTIYF.

The V and J genes are TRBV15 and TRBJ1-1, with D unclear. The CDR3 consists of 13 residues. V was cut by 7 bases and J by 6 bases, with 15 bases left in between. Germline-derived CDR1 and CDR2 are LNHNV and YYDKDF (reference sequence). As DNA, the CDR3 is TGTGCCACCAAGCCCCTACTTCTTGCTGAAGCTTTCTTT. Its protein product is CATKPLLLAEAFF.

CDR3 nucleotide sequence: TGTGCCAGCAGCTTGTATGGGACAGGGGTACACGAGCAGTACTTC. This codes for CASSLYGTGVHEQYF. The chain uses TRBV5-6 and TRBJ2-7; TRBD1 aligns across 10 bases. This CDR3 has 15 amino acids. V was pared by 1 base and J by 5 bases, with 6 bases of the junction left unmatched. Germline V CDR1 and CDR2: SGHDT, YYEEEE.

A remark on this clone: Other DNA sequences in this sample translate to the same CDR3. The chain joins TRBV5-1 to TRBJ1-1; D unresolved. Trimming stripped 0 bases from V and 1 base from J, with 7 bases between. Germline assignment: CDR1 SGHRS and CDR2 YFSETQ. The CDR3 has 14 residues. CDR3 DNA sequence: TGCGCCAGCAGCTTGGACAGACCGAACACTGAAGCTTTCTTT. As protein: CASSLDRPNTEAFF.

V is TRBV28 and J is TRBJ2-7; D uncertain. V was cut by 5 bases and J by 6 bases, with 11 bases left in between. Germline lookup yields CDR1 MDHEN and CDR2 SYDVKM. The CDR3 contains 12 residues. In DNA, the CDR3 is TGTGCCAGCAGTCTCGACACTGGCGAGCAGTACTTC. Protein product: CASSLDTGEQYF.

The rearrangement uses TRBV7-9 and TRBJ1-4; TRBD1 is a possible D gene (5 bases). The ends were cut back, 2 bases at V and 0 bases at J, with 16 bases in the middle. Germline V gives CDR1 SEHNR, CDR2 FQNEAQ (reference sequence). The CDR3 is 18 residues long. CDR3 region: CASSLILPPGATNEKLFF. CDR3 nucleotide sequence: TGTGCCAGCAGCTTAATCCTACCTCCGGGGGCAACTAATGAAAAACTGTTTTTT.

The chain is built from TRBV28 and TRBJ1-2, with TRBD1 matching 8 bases. Germline CDR1 is MDHEN and CDR2 is SYDVKM. Unmatched junction bases numbered 5, after V lost 3 bases and J lost 5 bases. CDR3 size: 14 residues. For the CDR3, the DNA is TGTGCCAGCAGTTTGTGGGGACAGGCGTATGGCTACACCTTC. This encodes CASSLWGQAYGYTF.

Concerning this clone: An end of the junction does not agree with germline; a read error may underlie this. This chain joins TRBV4-1 and TRBJ2-4; TRBD2 agrees at 8 bases. In germline, CDR1 is MGHRA, CDR2 YSYEKL. The CDR3 length is 18 residues. In nucleotides, the CDR3 is TGCGCCAGCAGCCAAGGCGCCCCGGGACTAGTGACCAAAAACAGTCAGTACTTC. Translated, it gives CASSQGAPGLVTKNSQYF.

The chain employs TRBV2 and TRBJ1-1; no reliable D call. This CDR3 has 15 amino acids. V lost 4 bases and J lost 4, with 16 bases in between. Germline assignment: CDR1 SNHLY and CDR2 FYNNEI. The CDR3 nucleotides read TGTGCCAGCAGTGTGGCGGACGGGGTTGCCACTGAAGCTTTCTTT. Protein product: CASSVADGVATEAFF.

The genes are TRBV4-1 and TRBJ2-3; 8 bases are shared with TRBD2. Losses at the gene ends were 5 bases for V and 3 bases for J; bases not matched to a gene: 4. The CDR3 covers 14 residues. Germline V gene sequence: CDR1 MGHRA, CDR2 YSYEKL. The CDR3 sequence: CASSKSGRTDTQYF. In nucleotides, the CDR3 is TGCGCCAGCAGCAAAAGCGGGAGAACAGATACGCAGTATTTT.

The rearrangement links TRBV30 to TRBJ2-7; 9 positions match TRBD2. From germline, CDR1 is GTSNPN and CDR2 SVGIG (reference sequence). V dropped 4 bases and J dropped 7; count of bases not matched to a gene: 8. This CDR3 region has 13 residues. CDR3 residues: CAWTLAGGREQYF. For the CDR3, the DNA is TGTGCCTGGACCCTTGCGGGAGGGCGTGAGCAGTACTTC. Supplemented by reference TRBV30 and TRBJ2-7, the full variable domain reads SQTIHQWPATLVQPVGSPLSLECTVEGTSNPNLYWYRQAAGRGLQLLFYSVGIGQISSEVPQNLSASRPQDRQFILSSKKLLLSDSGFYLCAWTLAGGREQYFGPGTRLTVT.

The table lists this clone with a count of one. V and J are TRBV21-1 and TRBJ2-3; the table's TRBD2 call for D was not verified on the DNA. TRBV21-1 is listed as a pseudogene. The CDR3 runs 15 residues. As DNA, the CDR3 is TGTGCCAGCAGCAAAGGAGGGTCAGGCACAGATACGCAGTATTTT. Protein product: CASSKGGSGTDTQYF.

The chain is built from TRBV14 and TRBJ2-1; TRBD2 agrees at 7 bases. CDR1 is SGHDN and CDR2 is FVKESK in the germline V gene. After removal of 3 bases from V and 4 bases from J, the junction contained 3 bases not matched to a gene. The CDR3 is made up of 14 amino acids. The CDR3: CASSQRGLYNEQFF. CDR3 nucleotides: TGTGCCAGCAGCCAGCGGGGGTTGTACAATGAGCAGTTCTTC.

This chain joins TRBV28 and TRBJ1-2, with 7 bases aligning to TRBD1. The CDR3 spans 14 residues. V was clipped by 5 bases and J by 4 bases; unmatched bases: 7. The germline V gene encodes CDR1 MDHEN and CDR2 SYDVKM. The CDR3 here is CASSEYRGRYGYTF. Here the CDR3 DNA reads TGTGCCAGCAGTGAATACAGGGGCCGCTATGGCTACACCTTC.

This clone was seen more than once but under ten times. This chain connects TRBV27 to TRBJ2-7; 7 bases align to TRBD1. The V segment lost 5 bases and the J segment 2 bases; nucleotides outside the gene matches: 9. Germline loops: CDR1 MNHEY, CDR2 SMNVEV (reference sequence). CDR3 length: 15 amino acids. As DNA, the CDR3 is TGTGCCAGCAGTCTTCGAGGCAGGGGGACCTACGAGCAGTACTTC. Protein: CASSLRGRGTYEQYF.

CDR3 protein: CASSSLDRSVTEAFF. CDR3 coding DNA: TGTGCCAGCAGTTCCCTTGACAGGTCTGTCACTGAAGCTTTCTTT. This chain connects TRBV27 to TRBJ1-1; TRBD1 might be the D (6 bases). This CDR3 has 15 residues. Germline V gene lookup returns CDR1 MNHEY and CDR2 SMNVEV (reference sequence). Deletions cut 4 bases from V and 4 bases from J, with 16 bases between.

This chain links TRBV6-1 with TRBJ1-5, with TRBD1 identical over 9 bases. Germline V gene sequence: CDR1 MNHNS, CDR2 SASEGT. The CDR3 is 14 residues long. J was trimmed by 11 bases and V by 5 bases; bases with no gene match: 10. CDR3 DNA: TGTGCCAGCAGTCCCGACAGGGGGGGTCGAGCCCAGCATTTT. This gives the protein CASSPDRGGRAQHF.

V is TRBV19 and J is TRBJ1-1, with D perhaps TRBD1 (5 bases). This CDR3 region has 14 residues. The germline CDR1 and CDR2 sequences are LNHDA and SQIVND (reference sequence). Trimming cost V 9 bases and J 1 base, with 15 bases left between them. The CDR3 sequence: CASSHQQGNTEAFF. CDR3 coding DNA: TGTGCCAGCTCGCACCAGCAGGGGAACACTGAAGCTTTCTTT.

The gene calls are TRBV4-1 and TRBJ2-5, with TRBD2 identical over 8 bases. This CDR3 is 15 amino acids long. Germline CDR1 MGHRA, CDR2 YSYEKL. The ends lost 3 bases at V and 2 bases at J; junction bases unmatched: 5. This CDR3 reads CASSQVSGTQETQYF. Here the CDR3 DNA reads TGCGCCAGCAGCCAGGTTAGCGGGACACAAGAGACCCAGTACTTC.